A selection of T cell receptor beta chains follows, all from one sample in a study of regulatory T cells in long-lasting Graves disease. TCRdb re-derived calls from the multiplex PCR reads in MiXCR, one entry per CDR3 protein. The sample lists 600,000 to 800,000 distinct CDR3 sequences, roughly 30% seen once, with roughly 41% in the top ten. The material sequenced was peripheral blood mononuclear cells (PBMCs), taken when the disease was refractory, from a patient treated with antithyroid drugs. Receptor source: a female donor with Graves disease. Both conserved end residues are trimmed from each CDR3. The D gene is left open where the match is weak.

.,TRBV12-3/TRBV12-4,ASRSGVGGYNEQF
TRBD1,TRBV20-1,SASRQGDPFYYEQY
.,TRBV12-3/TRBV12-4,ASSLRENQPQH
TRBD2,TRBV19,ASSPWTSGTNTGELF
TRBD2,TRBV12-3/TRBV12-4,ASSVLAGYEQY
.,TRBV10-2,AERGPGEKLF
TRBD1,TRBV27,ASSFSGQGATRTEAF
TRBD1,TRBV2,ASSFETGRYGYT
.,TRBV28,ASSRGWTEAF
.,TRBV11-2,ASSLRGDYEQY
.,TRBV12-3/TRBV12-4,ASSLGAGLNTEAF
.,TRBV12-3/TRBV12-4,ASSDRGRGSYEQY
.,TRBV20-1,SARPYSNQPQH
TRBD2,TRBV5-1,ASSNGGLAGVADYEQY
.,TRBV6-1,ASSKSTEAF